This TCR beta chain was retrieved from a study of low-dose radiotherapy and immunotherapy resistance in tumors. Study at large: Intravenous administration to patients comprised nivolumab at 240 mg every two weeks and ipilimumab at 1 mg/kg every six weeks. Every two weeks, one day ahead of radiation and immunotherapy, cyclophosphamide 200 mg/m2 was given (intravenously).

TRAV- and TRBV-specific primers were used for first-strand cDNA, which covered alpha and beta chains. The authors ran 20 PCR cycles to amplify TCRs with a constant-region primer and V-primer adapter. TCRdb analysed the reads with MiXCR anew, one entry per CDR3 protein. Seen here are 13,000 or so distinct CDR3 sequences, approximately 70% observed once, and the top ten hold less than 6%. CDR1 and CDR2 from the germline V gene are SGHDT and YYEEEE. The CDR3 has 13 amino acids. V lost 0 bases to trimming and J lost 2 bases, with 3 bases between them. This chain connects TRBV5-6 to TRBJ1-5; D gene unclear. The clonotype was recovered from a human donor with advanced metastatic prostate, ovarian, gallbladder or colorectal cancer (not recorded which). This table probably holds off-target reads from a library built for another chain. CDR3 protein: CASSLAGNQPQHF. The CDR3 DNA sequence: TGTGCCAGCAGCTTGGCCGGCAATCAGCCCCAGCATTTT. The entire variable domain, with the rest obtained from reference TRBV5-6 and TRBJ1-5, is as follows: DAGVTQSPTHLIKTRGQQVTLRCSPKSGHDTVSWYQQALGQGPQFIFQYYEEEERQRGNFPDRFSGHQFPNYSSELNVNALLLGDSALYLCASSLAGNQPQHFGDGTRLSIL.